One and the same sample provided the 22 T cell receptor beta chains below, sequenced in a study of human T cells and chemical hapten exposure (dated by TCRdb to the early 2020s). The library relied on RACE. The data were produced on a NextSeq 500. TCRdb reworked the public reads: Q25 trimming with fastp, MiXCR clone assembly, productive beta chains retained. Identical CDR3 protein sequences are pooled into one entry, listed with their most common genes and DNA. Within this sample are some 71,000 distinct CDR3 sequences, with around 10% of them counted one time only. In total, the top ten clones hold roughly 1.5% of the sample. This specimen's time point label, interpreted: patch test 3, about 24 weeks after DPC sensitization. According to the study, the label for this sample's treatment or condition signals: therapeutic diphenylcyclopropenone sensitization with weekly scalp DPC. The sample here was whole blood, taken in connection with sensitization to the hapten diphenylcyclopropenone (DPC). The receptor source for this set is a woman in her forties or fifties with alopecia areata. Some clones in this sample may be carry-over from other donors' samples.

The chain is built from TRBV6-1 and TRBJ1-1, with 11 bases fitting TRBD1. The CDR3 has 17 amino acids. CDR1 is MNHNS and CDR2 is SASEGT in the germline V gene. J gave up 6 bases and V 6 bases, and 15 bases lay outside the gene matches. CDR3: CASRGRTGGLVRAEAFF. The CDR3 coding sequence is TGTGCCAGCAGGGGTCGGACAGGGGGCCTGGTAAGGGCTGAAGCTTTCTTT.

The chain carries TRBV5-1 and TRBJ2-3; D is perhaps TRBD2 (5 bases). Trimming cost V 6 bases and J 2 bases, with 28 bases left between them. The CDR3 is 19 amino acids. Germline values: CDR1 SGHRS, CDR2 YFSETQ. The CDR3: CASNPSTTSRLILTDTQYF. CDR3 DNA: TGCGCCAGCAACCCAAGCACCACTAGTCGTCTCATCCTCACAGATACGCAGTATTTT.

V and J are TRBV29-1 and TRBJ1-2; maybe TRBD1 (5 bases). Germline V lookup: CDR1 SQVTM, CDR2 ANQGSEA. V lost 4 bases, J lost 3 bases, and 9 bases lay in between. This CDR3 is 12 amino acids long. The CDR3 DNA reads TGCAGCGTTGTCCGACAGTACTATGGCTACACCTTC. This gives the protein CSVVRQYYGYTF.

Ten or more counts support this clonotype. The CDR3, as DNA: TGTGCCAGCAGCTCTGCGGGACTGGCATCTTCCTACAATGAGCAGTTCTTC. Protein: CASSSAGLASSYNEQFF. V gene TRBV28 combines with J gene TRBJ2-1; D is perhaps TRBD2 (6 bases). The ends were cut back, 6 bases at V and 1 base at J, with 19 bases in the middle. In germline, CDR1 is MDHEN, CDR2 SYDVKM. The CDR3 totals 17 residues.

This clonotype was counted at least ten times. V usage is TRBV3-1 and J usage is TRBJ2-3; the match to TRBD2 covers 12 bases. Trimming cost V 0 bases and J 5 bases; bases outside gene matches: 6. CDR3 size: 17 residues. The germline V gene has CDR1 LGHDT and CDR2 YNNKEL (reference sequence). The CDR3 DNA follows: TGTGCCAGCAGCCAAGAGACTAGCGGGAGAGTAGGAGATACGCAGTATTTT. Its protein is CASSQETSGRVGDTQYF.

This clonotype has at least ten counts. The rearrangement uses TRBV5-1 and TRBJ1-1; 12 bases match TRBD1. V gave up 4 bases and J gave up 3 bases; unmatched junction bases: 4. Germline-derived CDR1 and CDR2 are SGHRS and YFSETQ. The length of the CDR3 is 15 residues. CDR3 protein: CASSHRDRGHTEAFF. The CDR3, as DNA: TGCGCCAGCAGCCACCGGGACAGGGGGCACACTGAAGCTTTCTTT.

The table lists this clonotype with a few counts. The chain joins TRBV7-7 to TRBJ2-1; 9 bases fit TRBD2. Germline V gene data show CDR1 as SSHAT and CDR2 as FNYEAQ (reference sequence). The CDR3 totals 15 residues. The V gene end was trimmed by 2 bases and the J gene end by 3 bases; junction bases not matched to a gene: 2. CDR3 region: CASSLISGGYNEQFF. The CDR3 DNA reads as TGTGCCAGCAGCTTAATTAGCGGGGGCTACAATGAGCAGTTCTTC.

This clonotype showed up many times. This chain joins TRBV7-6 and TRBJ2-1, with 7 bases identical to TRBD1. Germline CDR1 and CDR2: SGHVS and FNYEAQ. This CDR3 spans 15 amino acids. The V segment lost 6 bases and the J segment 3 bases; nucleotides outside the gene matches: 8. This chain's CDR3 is CASREGTVGYNEQFF. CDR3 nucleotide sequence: TGTGCCAGCAGGGAAGGGACAGTTGGCTACAATGAGCAGTTCTTC.

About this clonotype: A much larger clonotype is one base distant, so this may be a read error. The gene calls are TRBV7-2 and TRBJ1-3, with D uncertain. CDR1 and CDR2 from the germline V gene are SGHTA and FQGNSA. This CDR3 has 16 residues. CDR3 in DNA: TGTGTCAGCAGCCCGGAGAGCCGGAACTCTGGAAACACCATATATTTT. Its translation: CVSSPESRNSGNTIYF.

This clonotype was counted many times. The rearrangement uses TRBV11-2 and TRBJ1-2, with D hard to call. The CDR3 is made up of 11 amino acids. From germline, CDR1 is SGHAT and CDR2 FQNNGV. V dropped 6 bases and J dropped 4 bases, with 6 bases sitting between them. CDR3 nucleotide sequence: TGTGCCAGCAGATCCGCCTATGGCTACACCTTC. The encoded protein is CASRSAYGYTF.

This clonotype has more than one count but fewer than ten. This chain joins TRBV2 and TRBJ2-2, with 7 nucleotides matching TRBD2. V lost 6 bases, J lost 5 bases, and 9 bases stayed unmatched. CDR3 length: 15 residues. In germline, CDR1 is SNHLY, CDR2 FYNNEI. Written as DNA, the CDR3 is TGTGCCAGCAGCGGCCGCGCTAGCGGAACCGGGGAGCTGTTTTTT. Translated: CASSGRASGTGELFF.

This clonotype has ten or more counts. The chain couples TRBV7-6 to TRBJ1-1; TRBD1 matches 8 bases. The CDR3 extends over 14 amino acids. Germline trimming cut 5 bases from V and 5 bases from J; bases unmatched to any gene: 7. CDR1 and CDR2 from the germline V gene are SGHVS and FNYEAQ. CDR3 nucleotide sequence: TGTGCCAGCAGCCGATTACAGGGGGTAACTGAAGCTTTCTTT. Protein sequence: CASSRLQGVTEAFF.

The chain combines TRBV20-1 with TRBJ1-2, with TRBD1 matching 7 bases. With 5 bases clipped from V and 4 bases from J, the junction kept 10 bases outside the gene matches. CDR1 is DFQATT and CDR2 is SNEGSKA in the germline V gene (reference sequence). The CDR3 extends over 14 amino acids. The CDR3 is CSAPPGQPSYGYTF. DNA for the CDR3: TGCAGTGCTCCACCGGGACAGCCGTCCTATGGCTACACCTTC.

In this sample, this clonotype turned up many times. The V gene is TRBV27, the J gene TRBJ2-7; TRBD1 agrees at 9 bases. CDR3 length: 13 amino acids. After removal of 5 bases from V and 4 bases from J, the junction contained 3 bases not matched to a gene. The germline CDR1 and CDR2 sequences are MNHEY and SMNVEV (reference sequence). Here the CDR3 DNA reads TGTGCCAGCAGTGGACAGGGGAGGTACGAGCAGTACTTC. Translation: CASSGQGRYEQYF.

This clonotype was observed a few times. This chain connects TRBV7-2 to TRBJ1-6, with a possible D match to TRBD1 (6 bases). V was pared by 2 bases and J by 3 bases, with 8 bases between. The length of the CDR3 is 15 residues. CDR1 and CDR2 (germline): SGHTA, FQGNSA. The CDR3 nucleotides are TGTGCCAGCAGCTTAACAGGGCTCTATAATTCACCCCTCCACTTT. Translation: CASSLTGLYNSPLHF.

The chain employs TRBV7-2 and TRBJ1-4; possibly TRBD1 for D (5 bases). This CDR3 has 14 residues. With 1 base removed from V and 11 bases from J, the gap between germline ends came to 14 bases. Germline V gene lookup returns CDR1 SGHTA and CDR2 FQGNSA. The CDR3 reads CASSLEGTGPKLFF. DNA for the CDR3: TGTGCCAGCAGCTTAGAGGGCACAGGACCTAAACTGTTTTTT.

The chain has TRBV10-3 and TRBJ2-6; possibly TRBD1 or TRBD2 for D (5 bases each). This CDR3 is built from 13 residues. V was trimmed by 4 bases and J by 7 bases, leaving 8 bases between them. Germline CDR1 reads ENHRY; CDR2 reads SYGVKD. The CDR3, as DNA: TGTGCCATCAGTGCAGGGAGCGCCAACGTCCTGACTTTC. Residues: CAISAGSANVLTF.

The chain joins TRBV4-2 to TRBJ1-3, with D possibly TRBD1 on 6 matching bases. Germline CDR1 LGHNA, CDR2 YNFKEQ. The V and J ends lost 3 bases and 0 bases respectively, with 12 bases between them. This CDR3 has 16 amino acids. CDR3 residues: CASSQDKDSSGNTIYF. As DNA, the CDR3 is TGTGCCAGCAGCCAGGATAAGGACAGCTCTGGAAACACCATATATTTT.

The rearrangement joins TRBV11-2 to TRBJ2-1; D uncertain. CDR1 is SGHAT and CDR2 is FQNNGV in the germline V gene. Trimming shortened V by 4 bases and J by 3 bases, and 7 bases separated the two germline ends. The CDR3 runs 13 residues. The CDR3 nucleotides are TGTGCCAGCAGCTCCGAGATCTACAATGAGCAGTTCTTC. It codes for CASSSEIYNEQFF.

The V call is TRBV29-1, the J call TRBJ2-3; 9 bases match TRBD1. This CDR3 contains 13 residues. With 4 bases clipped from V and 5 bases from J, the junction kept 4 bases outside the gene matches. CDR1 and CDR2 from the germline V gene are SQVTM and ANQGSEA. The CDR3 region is CSVARQGGDTQYF. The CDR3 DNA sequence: TGCAGCGTTGCGAGACAGGGGGGAGATACGCAGTATTTT.

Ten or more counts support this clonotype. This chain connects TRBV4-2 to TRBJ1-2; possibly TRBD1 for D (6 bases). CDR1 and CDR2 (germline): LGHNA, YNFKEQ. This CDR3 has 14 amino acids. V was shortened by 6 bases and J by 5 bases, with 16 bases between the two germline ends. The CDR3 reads CASRLAQGPYGYTF. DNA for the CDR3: TGTGCCAGCAGACTAGCCCAGGGGCCTTATGGCTACACCTTC.

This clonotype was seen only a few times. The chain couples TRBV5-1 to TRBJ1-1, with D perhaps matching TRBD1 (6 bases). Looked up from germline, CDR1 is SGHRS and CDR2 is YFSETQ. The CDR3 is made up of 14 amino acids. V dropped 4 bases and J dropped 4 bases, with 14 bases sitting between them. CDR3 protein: CASSAQGTTTEAFF. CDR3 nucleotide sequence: TGCGCCAGCAGCGCACAGGGTACCACCACTGAAGCTTTCTTT.